This TCR beta chain emerged from a study of CD8 T cells in ankylosing spondylitis. From germline, CDR1 is MNHNS and CDR2 SASEGT. The V end was cut by 8 bases, the J end by 9 bases, with 17 bases between. The CDR3 sequence is 14 residues long. This clonotype was detected a few times. Its antigen remains unidentified. Study results and limitations: Within matched ankylosing spondylitis synovial fluid, disease-linked clones were reportedly significantly enriched.

TCRdb used MiXCR to reprocess the 5' RACE reads, holding one entry per CDR3 protein. The table lists around 320,000 distinct CDR3 sequences, roughly 20% of them singletons. This receptor was taken from a female donor with ankylosing spondylitis or in good health (not recorded which). The V gene is TRBV6-1, the J gene TRBJ1-6; maybe TRBD1 (6 bases). The source material was blood, either unsorted or a sorted T cell fraction (not recorded which). CDR3 sequence reads: CASRAGARGSPLHF. CDR3 DNA sequence: TGTGCCAGCCGGGCGGGGGCGCGAGGTTCACCCCTCCACTTT.